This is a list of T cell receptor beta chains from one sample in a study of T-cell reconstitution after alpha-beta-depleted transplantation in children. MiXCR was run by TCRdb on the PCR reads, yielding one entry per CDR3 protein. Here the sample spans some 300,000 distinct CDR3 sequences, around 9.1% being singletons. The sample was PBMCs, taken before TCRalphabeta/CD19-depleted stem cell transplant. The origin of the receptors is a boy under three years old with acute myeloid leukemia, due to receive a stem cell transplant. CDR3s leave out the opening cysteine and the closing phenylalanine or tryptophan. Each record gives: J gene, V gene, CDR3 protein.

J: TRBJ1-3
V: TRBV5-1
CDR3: ASSLVGEGNTIY

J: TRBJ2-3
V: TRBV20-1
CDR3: SFGQGADTQY

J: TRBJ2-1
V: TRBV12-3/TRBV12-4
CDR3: ASTPRWEGEQF

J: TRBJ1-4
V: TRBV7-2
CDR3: ASSRLGRQATNEKLF

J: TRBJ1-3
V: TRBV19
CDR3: ASRQRGNTIY

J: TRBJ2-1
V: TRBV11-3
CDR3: ASSLGQQQF

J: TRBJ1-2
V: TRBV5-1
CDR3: ASSLDREYGYT

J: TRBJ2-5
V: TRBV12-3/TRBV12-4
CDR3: ATGQLQETQY

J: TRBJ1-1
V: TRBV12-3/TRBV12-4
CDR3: ASTSGGNTEAF

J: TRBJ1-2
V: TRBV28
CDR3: ASSPAVLGRHGYT

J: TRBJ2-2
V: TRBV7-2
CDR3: ASSLGLRTVRTGELF

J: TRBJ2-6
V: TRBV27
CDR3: AVMQGTGANVLT

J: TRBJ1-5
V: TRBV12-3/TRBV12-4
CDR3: ASSARPNQPQH

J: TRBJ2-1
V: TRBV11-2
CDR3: ASSLRGPLIYNEQF

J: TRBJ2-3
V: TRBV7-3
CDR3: ASSPDRGTDTQY

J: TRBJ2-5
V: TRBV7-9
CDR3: ASSHSGSFQETQY

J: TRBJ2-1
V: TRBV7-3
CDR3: ASSLTALRSYNEQF

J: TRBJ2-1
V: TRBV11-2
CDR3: ASSISSGYNEQF

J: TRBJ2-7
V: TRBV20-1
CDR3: SARDRGQPYEQY

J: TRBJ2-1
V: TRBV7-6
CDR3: ASSTRTRSVNEQF

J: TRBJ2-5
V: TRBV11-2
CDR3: ASSSLQGKETQY

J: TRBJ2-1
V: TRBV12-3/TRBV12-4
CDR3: ASSSWGTRDPLYNEQF

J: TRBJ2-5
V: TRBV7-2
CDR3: ASSLAGGWLETQY

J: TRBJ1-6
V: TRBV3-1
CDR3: ASSQDPGERNSPLH

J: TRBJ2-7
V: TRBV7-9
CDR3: ASSLAAVASYEQY

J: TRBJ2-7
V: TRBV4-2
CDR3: ASSQDDRGLAAYYEQY

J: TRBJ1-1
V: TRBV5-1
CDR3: ASSLVEGMNTEAF

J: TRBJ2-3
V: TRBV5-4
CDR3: ASSLANRGDTQY

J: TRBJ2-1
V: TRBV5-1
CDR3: ASSLAGDNSYNEQF

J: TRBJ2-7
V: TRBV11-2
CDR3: ASSIGQGAGEQY

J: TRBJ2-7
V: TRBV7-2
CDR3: ASSLGMPYEQY

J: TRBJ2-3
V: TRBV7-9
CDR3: ASSLVGRPLGDTQY

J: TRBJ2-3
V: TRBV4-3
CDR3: ASSPIPIAGVADTQY

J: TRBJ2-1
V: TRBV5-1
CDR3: ASSLVGETYNEQF